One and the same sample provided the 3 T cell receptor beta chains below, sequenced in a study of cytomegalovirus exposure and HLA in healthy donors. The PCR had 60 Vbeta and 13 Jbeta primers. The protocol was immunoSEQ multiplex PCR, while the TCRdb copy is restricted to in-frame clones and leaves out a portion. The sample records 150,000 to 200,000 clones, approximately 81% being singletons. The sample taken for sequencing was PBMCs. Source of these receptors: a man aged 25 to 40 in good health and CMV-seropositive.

The CDR3 loop is CASSWGQRETQYF. The CDR3, as DNA: TGCGCCAGCAGCTGGGGACAGCGGGAGACCCAGTACTTC. The gene calls are TRBV5-1 and TRBJ2-5; the match to TRBD1 covers 7 bases. The CDR3 spans 13 residues. V lost 3 bases, J lost 5 bases, and 4 bases stayed unmatched. The V gene's germline CDR1 is SGHRS and CDR2 YFSETQ.

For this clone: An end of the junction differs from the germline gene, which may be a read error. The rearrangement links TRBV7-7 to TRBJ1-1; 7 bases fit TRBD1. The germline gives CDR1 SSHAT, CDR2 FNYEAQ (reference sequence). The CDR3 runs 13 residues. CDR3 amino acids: CASSFGQDTEAFF. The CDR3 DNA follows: TGTGCTAGCAGCTTCGGACAGGACACTGAAGCTTTCTTT.

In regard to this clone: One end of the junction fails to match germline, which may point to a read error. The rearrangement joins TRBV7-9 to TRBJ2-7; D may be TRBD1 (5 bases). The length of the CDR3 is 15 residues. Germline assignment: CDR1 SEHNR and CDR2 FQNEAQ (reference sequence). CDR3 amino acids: CSSSPGQFGDYEQYF. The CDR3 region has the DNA TGTTCCAGCAGCCCAGGACAATTCGGTGACTACGAGCAGTACTTC. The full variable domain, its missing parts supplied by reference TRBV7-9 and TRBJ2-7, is DTGVSQNPRHKITKRGQNVTFRCDPISEHNRLYWYRQTLGQGPEFLTYFQNEAQLEKSRLLSDRFSAERPKGSFSTLEIQRTEQGDSAMYLCSSSPGQFGDYEQYFGPGTRLTVT.